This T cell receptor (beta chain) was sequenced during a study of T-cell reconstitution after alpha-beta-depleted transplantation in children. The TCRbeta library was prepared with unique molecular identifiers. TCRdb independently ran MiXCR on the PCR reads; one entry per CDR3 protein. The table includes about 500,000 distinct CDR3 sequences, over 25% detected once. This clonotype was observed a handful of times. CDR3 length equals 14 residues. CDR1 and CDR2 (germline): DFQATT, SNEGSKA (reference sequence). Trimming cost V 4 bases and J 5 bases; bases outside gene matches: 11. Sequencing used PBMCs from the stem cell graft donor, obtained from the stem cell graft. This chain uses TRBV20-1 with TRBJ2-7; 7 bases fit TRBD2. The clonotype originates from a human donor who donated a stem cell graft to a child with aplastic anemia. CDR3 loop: CSAITPGLSHEQYF. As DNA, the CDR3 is TGCAGTGCTATTACCCCGGGACTATCACACGAGCAGTACTTC.